These T cell receptor beta chains were read from a single sample in a study of identifying expanded T cells in peripheral blood. The assay was immunoSEQ multiplex PCR, and TCRdb's table has in-frame clones only and misses some. The repertoire consists of some 78,000 clones, with about 88% occurring once and the leading ten covering around 20%. The sample consisted of blood. The receptors come from a person aged 18-70 years in good health. Each CDR3 is given without its conserved first and last residue. The order of the fields is V gene, clone size, CDR3 protein. Rows give clone size only sometimes, using once, few, many, or a class for an expanded clone.

V gene: TRBV20-1
clone size: NA
CDR3 protein: SASSNEQF

V gene: TRBV29-1
clone size: NA
CDR3 protein: SPKLRGGTEAF

V gene: TRBV4-3
clone size: NA
CDR3 protein: ASSQDRWEGLAYGYT

V gene: TRBV9
clone size: NA
CDR3 protein: ASSAPGGGSNEQF

V gene: TRBV2
clone size: NA
CDR3 protein: ASRPRSAGGASGANVLT

V gene: TRBV6-6
clone size: NA
CDR3 protein: ASSSRTVRSDTQY

V gene: TRBV19
clone size: NA
CDR3 protein: ASSIQSYEQGAGWQAF

V gene: TRBV18
clone size: NA
CDR3 protein: ASSPAVAYEQY

V gene: TRBV5-1
clone size: once
CDR3 protein: ASSLGMGDLEKLF

V gene: TRBV30
clone size: NA
CDR3 protein: ACRGGPLSYNEQF

V gene: TRBV7-9
clone size: few
CDR3 protein: ASSRTGSGGTNTQY

V gene: TRBV7-2
clone size: NA
CDR3 protein: ASSLGARGSYEQY

V gene: TRBV6-5
clone size: NA
CDR3 protein: ASSYTSGTGFTQY

V gene: TRBV4-2
clone size: NA
CDR3 protein: ASSQAHIAGGDQETQY

V gene: TRBV13
clone size: NA
CDR3 protein: ASSSYNEQF

V gene: TRBV14
clone size: NA
CDR3 protein: ASSPTGGYSPLH

V gene: TRBV7-6
clone size: NA
CDR3 protein: ASSLWVEGAGNTGELF

V gene: TRBV7-6
clone size: NA
CDR3 protein: ASSLGPNKEQY

V gene: TRBV4-3
clone size: few
CDR3 protein: ASSQQTANTGELF

V gene: TRBV9
clone size: NA
CDR3 protein: ASSPGTGNNSPLH

V gene: TRBV19
clone size: NA
CDR3 protein: ASSPMGGFRLNTEAF

V gene: TRBV28
clone size: once
CDR3 protein: ASSLSPGNTEAF

V gene: TRBV5-1
clone size: NA
CDR3 protein: ASSFRIVGQETQY

V gene: TRBV19
clone size: NA
CDR3 protein: ASSIANRGRNQPQH

V gene: TRBV4-3
clone size: NA
CDR3 protein: ASSQDSTGEQF

V gene: TRBV29-1
clone size: NA
CDR3 protein: SVYGTQDSYEQY

V gene: TRBV5-1
clone size: NA
CDR3 protein: ASSLAMVSAGALTDTQY

V gene: TRBV6-4
clone size: NA
CDR3 protein: ASIRKGERNEQF

V gene: TRBV11-2
clone size: NA
CDR3 protein: ASSPVAGSNTGELF

V gene: TRBV7-8
clone size: NA
CDR3 protein: ASTRLGRTSYNSPLH

V gene: TRBV11-2
clone size: NA
CDR3 protein: ASSLGVLPSPLH

V gene: TRBV5-1
clone size: NA
CDR3 protein: ASSLVFQGMGTEAF

V gene: TRBV28
clone size: NA
CDR3 protein: ASSFSGARSYEQY